Shown below are 15 T cell receptor beta chains from a single sample sequenced in a study of CD8+ T cells in alopecia areata. The authors extracted RNA and reverse transcribed it into cDNA as the sequencing template. Here immunoSEQ multiplex PCR was the method, and the copy in TCRdb shows in-frame clones only, minus some. The profile shows about 97,000 clones, around 38% of them singletons. The sample was CD4+ T cells sorted from blood. The origin of the receptors is a human donor with alopecia areata.

The DNA of the CDR3 is TGTGCCAGCAGCTCTCGGACAGGGGATGGGGAGACCCAGTACTTC. Translated, it gives CASSSRTGDGETQYF. The J gene is TRBJ2-5, the V gene TRBV11-2; 9 bases match TRBD1. V lost 4 bases and J lost 5; bases outside the gene matches: 8. Germline CDR1 reads SGHAT; CDR2 reads FQNNGV. The CDR3 totals 15 residues.

Only a few counts were recorded for this clone. J is TRBJ1-2 and V is TRBV23-1; D is ambiguous. TRBV23-1 carries the ORF label, with uncertain function. The length of the CDR3 is 15 residues. Trimming left V 0 bases short and J 8 bases short, with 16 bases between. CDR3 loop: CASSQSEADRRGYTF. CDR3 nucleotides: TGCGCCAGCAGTCAATCCGAAGCGGACCGCCGAGGCTACACCTTC.

This chain joins TRBV11-2 and TRBJ2-7; D is uncertain. Trimming left V 3 bases short and J 0 bases short, with 12 bases between. Germline CDR1 reads SGHAT; CDR2 reads FQNNGV. CDR3 length: 15 residues. The CDR3: CASSFSVELSYEQYF. CDR3 DNA sequence: TGTGCCAGCAGCTTCTCGGTGGAGCTCTCCTACGAGCAGTACTTC.

The V and J genes are TRBV7-8 and TRBJ2-1; D call uncertain. With 1 base removed from V and 4 bases from J, the gap between germline ends came to 5 bases. In germline, CDR1 is SGHVS, CDR2 FQNEAQ. The CDR3 is 13 amino acids. This CDR3 reads CASSLGRYNEQFF. DNA for the CDR3: TGTGCCAGCAGCTTAGGCAGGTACAATGAGCAGTTCTTC.

The table lists this clone with a few counts. This rearrangement joins TRBV30 to TRBJ2-5, with D tentatively TRBD1 (7 bases). V was pared by 8 bases and J by 4 bases, with 17 bases between. Per germline, CDR1 GTSNPN and CDR2 SVGIG (reference sequence). CDR3 length: 13 residues. Written as DNA, the CDR3 is TGTGCCCAGGGGGGCCCCGGGGCAGAGACCCAGTACTTC. Protein product: CAQGGPGAETQYF.

This clone showed up just once. The genes are TRBV5-1 and TRBJ2-5; D remains unclear. This CDR3 spans 12 amino acids. Per germline, CDR1 SGHRS and CDR2 YFSETQ. The ends were cut back, 4 bases at V and 3 bases at J, with 7 bases in the middle. The DNA for the CDR3 is TGCGCCAGCAGCCATCCGGAAGAGACCCAGTACTTC. Residues: CASSHPEETQYF.

This chain uses TRBV30 with TRBJ2-5, with D hard to call. Germline CDR1 is GTSNPN and CDR2 is SVGIG (reference sequence). The CDR3 runs to 13 residues. The V end lost 2 bases, the J end lost 2 bases, and 9 bases lay between the germline ends. In DNA form, the CDR3 reads TGTGCCTGGAGTTCTTGGCGGCAAGAGACCCAGTACTTC. This encodes CAWSSWRQETQYF.

This chain connects TRBV30 to TRBJ1-5; D gene unclear. The germline CDR1 and CDR2 sequences are GTSNPN and SVGIG (reference sequence). V lost 2 bases and J lost 3, with 8 bases in between. The CDR3 sequence is 13 residues long. CDR3 nucleotides: TGTGCCTGGAGTAAGGGCTTCAATCAGCCCCAGCATTTT. Its translation is CAWSKGFNQPQHF. The full variable domain, with the rest looked up from reference TRBV30 and TRBJ1-5, is SQTIHQWPATLVQPVGSPLSLECTVEGTSNPNLYWYRQAAGRGLQLLFYSVGIGQISSEVPQNLSASRPQDRQFILSSKKLLLSDSGFYLCAWSKGFNQPQHFGDGTRLSIL.

The V and J genes are TRBV28 and TRBJ2-1; 8 nucleotides align to TRBD2. The ends lost 2 bases at V and 0 bases at J; junction bases unmatched: 3. Looked up from germline, CDR1 is MDHEN and CDR2 is SYDVKM. CDR3 size: 16 residues. The CDR3 reads CASSLTSGRSYNEQFF. CDR3 DNA sequence: TGTGCCAGCAGTTTAACTAGCGGACGCTCCTACAATGAGCAGTTCTTC. The whole variable domain, filled in from reference TRBV28 and TRBJ2-1, reads DVKVTQSSRYLVKRTGEKVFLECVQDMDHENMFWYRQDPGLGLRLIYFSYDVKMKEKGDIPEGYSVSREKKERFSLILESASTNQTSMYLCASSLTSGRSYNEQFFGPGTRLTVL.

The chain couples TRBV5-1 to TRBJ2-3, with D uncertain. With 4 bases removed from V and 0 bases from J, the gap between germline ends came to 9 bases. Germline V gives CDR1 SGHRS, CDR2 YFSETQ. The CDR3 covers 14 residues. CDR3 sequence: CASSGPTSTDTQYF. Here the CDR3 DNA reads TGCGCCAGCAGCGGGCCAACTAGCACAGATACGCAGTATTTT.

V usage is TRBV18 and J usage is TRBJ2-1; 9 positions agree with TRBD1. Germline lookup yields CDR1 KGHSH and CDR2 LQKENI. The CDR3 totals 15 residues. V dropped 0 bases and J dropped 10; count of bases not matched to a gene: 7. The CDR3 coding sequence is TGTGCCAGCTCACCACCGGGACAGGGTCCCGTGGAGCAGTTCTTC. Protein sequence: CASSPPGQGPVEQFF.

This sequence joins TRBV6-5 and TRBJ2-7, with 11 bases matching TRBD2. CDR1 and CDR2 (germline): MNHEY, SVGAGI. The CDR3 consists of 14 residues. V was pared by 7 bases and J by 3 bases, with 5 bases of the junction left unmatched. Here the CDR3 DNA reads TGTGCCAGCAACCCTAGCGGGGGGATCTACGAGCAGTACTTC. Protein product: CASNPSGGIYEQYF.

V usage is TRBV30 and J usage is TRBJ1-4; D remains unclear. V gave up 0 bases and J gave up 2 bases, with 10 bases separating them. Germline loops: CDR1 GTSNPN, CDR2 SVGIG (reference sequence). This CDR3 is 15 amino acids long. Written as DNA, the CDR3 is TGTGCCTGGAGTGTACAAGGCGGGACTAATGAAAAACTGTTTTTT. Encoded protein: CAWSVQGGTNEKLFF.

The genes are TRBV28 and TRBJ1-2; possible D gene TRBD1, 6 bases. Germline V gene lookup returns CDR1 MDHEN and CDR2 SYDVKM. This CDR3 region has 15 residues. Trimming left V 5 bases short and J 7 bases short, with 20 bases between. The chain's CDR3 is CASSTSWGPGAGYTF. CDR3 DNA: TGTGCCAGCAGTACTTCTTGGGGGCCGGGTGCTGGCTACACCTTC.

CDR3 nucleotide sequence: TGTGCCAGCAGTTACAACCCCTCCACCTACGAGCAGTACTTC. Protein sequence: CASSYNPSTYEQYF. The V gene is TRBV6-6, the J gene TRBJ2-7; D not certain. Trimming took off 2 bases at V and 2 bases at J, with 10 bases between the two ends. This CDR3 has 14 residues. The germline V gene encodes CDR1 MNHNY and CDR2 SVGAGI (reference sequence).